This T cell receptor beta chain was profiled in a study of cytotoxic CD8 clonotypes in ibrutinib-treated CLL. Study-wide background: Of a cohort that held some 10 relapsed/refractory and roughly 15 treatment-naive patients, 17 to 18 were IGHV unmutated. After median approximately 70 months, roughly 14 stayed in remission, about 12 progressed; responses approximately 24 partial, 2 complete.

Study-wide results and caveats: Public clonotypes (which were uncommon) either contracted or remained stable on treatment.

Profiled with immunoSEQ multiplex PCR; TCRdb holds only in-frame clones, not every one. There are about 68,000 clones in the sample; around 82% occur only once, and 7.5% to 8% lies in the top ten. With respect to this clone: Antigen specificity is unknown.

Trimming cost V 8 bases and J 2 bases, with 8 bases left between them. This CDR3 contains 12 residues. Per the germline V gene, CDR1 is MNHEY and CDR2 is SMNVEV (reference sequence). Material: PBMCs, obtained at disease progression, from a patient treated with ibrutinib. J is TRBJ2-3 and V is TRBV27; no definite D call. This clonotype was sampled from a human donor with chronic lymphocytic leukemia. CDR3 protein: CASGRYTDTQYF. The CDR3 DNA follows: TGTGCCAGCGGACGATACACAGATACGCAGTATTTT.